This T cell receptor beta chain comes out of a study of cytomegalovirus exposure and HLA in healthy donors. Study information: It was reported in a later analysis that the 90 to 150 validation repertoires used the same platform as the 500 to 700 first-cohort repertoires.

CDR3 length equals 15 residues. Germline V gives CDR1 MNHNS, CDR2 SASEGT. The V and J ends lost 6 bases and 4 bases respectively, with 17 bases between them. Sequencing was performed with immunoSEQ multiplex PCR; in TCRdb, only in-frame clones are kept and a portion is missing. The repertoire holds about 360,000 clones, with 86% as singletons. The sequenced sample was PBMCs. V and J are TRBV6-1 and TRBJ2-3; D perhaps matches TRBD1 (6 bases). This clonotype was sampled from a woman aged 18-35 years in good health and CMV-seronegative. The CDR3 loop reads CASRKQGNGADTQYF. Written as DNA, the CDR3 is TGTGCCAGCAGGAAACAGGGAAATGGCGCAGATACGCAGTATTTT.